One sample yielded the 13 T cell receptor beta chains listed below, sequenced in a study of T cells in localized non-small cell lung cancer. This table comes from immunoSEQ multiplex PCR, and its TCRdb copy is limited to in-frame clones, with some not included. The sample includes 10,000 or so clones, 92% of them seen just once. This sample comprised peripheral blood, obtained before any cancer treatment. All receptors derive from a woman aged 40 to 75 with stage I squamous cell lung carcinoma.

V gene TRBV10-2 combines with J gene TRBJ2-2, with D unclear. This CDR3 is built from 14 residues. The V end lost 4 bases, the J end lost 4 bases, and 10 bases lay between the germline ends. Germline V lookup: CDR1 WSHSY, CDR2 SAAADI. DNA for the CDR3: TGCGCCAGCAGTGTGTGGGTCTCCACCGGGGAGCTGTTTTTT. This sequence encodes CASSVWVSTGELFF.

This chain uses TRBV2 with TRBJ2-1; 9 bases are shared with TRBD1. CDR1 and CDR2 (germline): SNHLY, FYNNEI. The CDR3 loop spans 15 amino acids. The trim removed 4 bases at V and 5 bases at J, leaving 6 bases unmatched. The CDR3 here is CASSGDRVSHNEQFF. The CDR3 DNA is TGTGCCAGCAGTGGGGACAGGGTTTCACACAATGAGCAGTTCTTC.

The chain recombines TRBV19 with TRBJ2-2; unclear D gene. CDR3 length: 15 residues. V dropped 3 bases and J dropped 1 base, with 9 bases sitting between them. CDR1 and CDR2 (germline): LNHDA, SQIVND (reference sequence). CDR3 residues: CASSMANRNTGELFF. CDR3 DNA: TGTGCCAGTAGTATGGCTAACAGGAACACCGGGGAGCTGTTTTTT.

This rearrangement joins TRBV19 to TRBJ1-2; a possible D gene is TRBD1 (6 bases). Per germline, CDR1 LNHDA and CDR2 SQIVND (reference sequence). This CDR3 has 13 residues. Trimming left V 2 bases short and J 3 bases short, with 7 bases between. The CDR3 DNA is TGTGCCAGTAGTATAAGGACAGACTATGGCTACACCTTC. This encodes CASSIRTDYGYTF.

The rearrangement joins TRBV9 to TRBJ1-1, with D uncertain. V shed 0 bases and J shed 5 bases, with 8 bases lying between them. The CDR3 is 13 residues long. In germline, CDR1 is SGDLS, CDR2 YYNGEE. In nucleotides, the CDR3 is TGTGCCAGCAGCGTAGAGACGGGAACTGAAGCTTTCTTT. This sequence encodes CASSVETGTEAFF.

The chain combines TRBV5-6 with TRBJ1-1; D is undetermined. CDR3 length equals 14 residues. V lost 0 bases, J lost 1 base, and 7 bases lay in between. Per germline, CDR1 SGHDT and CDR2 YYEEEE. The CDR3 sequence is CASSLVPGNTEAFF. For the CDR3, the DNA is TGTGCCAGCAGCTTGGTGCCGGGGAACACTGAAGCTTTCTTT. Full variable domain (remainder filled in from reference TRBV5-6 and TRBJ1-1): DAGVTQSPTHLIKTRGQQVTLRCSPKSGHDTVSWYQQALGQGPQFIFQYYEEEERQRGNFPDRFSGHQFPNYSSELNVNALLLGDSALYLCASSLVPGNTEAFFGQGTRLTVV.

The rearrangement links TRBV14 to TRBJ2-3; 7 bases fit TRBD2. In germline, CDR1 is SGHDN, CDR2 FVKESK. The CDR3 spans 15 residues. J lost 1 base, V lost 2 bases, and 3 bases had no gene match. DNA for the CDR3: TGTGCCAGCAGCCAAACTAGCGCCCGCACAGATACGCAGTATTTT. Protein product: CASSQTSARTDTQYF.

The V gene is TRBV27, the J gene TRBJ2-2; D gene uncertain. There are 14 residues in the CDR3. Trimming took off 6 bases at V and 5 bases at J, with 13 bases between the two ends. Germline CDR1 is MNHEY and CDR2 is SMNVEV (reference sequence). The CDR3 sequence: CASRSQVLTGELFF. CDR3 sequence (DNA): TGTGCCAGCAGATCGCAGGTTTTAACCGGGGAGCTGTTTTTT.

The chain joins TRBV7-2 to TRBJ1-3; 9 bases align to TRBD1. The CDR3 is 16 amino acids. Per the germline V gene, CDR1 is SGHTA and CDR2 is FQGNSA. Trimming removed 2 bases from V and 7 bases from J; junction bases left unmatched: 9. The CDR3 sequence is CASSLTPGQGRNTIYF. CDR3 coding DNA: TGTGCCAGCAGCTTAACTCCGGGACAGGGCCGGAACACCATATATTTT.

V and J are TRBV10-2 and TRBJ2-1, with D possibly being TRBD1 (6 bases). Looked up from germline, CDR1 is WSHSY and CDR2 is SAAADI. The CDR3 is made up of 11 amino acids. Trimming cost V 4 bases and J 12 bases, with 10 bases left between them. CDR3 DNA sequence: TGCGCCAGCAGTGCCCAGGGGTGGCAGTTCTTC. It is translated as CASSAQGWQFF.

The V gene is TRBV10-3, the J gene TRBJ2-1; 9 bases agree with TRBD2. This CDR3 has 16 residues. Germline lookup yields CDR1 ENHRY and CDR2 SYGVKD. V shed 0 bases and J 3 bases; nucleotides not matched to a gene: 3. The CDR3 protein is CAISESGGGVYNEQFF. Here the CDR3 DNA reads TGTGCCATCAGTGAGTCAGGCGGGGGGGTCTACAATGAGCAGTTCTTC.

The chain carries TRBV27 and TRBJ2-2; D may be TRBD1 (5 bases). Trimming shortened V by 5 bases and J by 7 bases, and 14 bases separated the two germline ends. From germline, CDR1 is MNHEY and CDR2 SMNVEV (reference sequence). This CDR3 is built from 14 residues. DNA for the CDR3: TGTGCCAGCAGTCCTTCCAGGGTGGACGGGGAGCTGTTTTTT. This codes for CASSPSRVDGELFF.

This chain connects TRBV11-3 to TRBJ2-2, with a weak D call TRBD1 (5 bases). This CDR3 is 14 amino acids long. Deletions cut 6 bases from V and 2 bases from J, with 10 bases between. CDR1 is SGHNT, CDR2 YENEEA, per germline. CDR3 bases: TGTGCCAGCAGTTATGACAGCAACACCGGGGAGCTGTTTTTT. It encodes CASSYDSNTGELFF.